This T cell receptor beta chain emerged from a study of T cell responses to AZD1222 COVID-19 vaccine. Study observations and caveats: Across spike, vaccine-associated CD4 TCRs were found, dominant at 160-218 and 743-854. Spike-specific TCR breadth and depth rose after two AZD1222 doses. The donors showed a predominance of white British ancestry and of females, with possible underestimation of clonal diversity. Samples come after the peak T cell response, not at day 14.

The assay was immunoSEQ multiplex PCR, and TCRdb's table has in-frame clones only and misses some. The sample shows 100,000 to 150,000 clones, 80% to 95% of them seen only once. As regards this clone: Antigen: not known.

The germline V gene has CDR1 SGHKS and CDR2 YYEKEE (reference sequence). Trimming removed 6 bases at V and 3 bases at J, with 15 bases between. The CDR3 extends over 14 amino acids. The receptor was isolated from an adult who received the AZD1222 COVID-19 vaccine. Sequencing was performed on peripheral blood, taken 28 days after the second AZD1222 dose. The V gene is TRBV5-5, the J gene TRBJ1-1; D gene unclear. This CDR3 reads CASTLGRADTEAFF. CDR3 DNA: TGTGCCAGCACCTTAGGTCGGGCCGACACTGAAGCTTTCTTT.